What follows are 25 T cell receptor beta chains derived from one specimen sequenced in a study of CD8+CD57+ T cells in acquired aplastic anemia. The use of genomic DNA as template underpinned the TCR beta VDJ and CDR3 profiling. Each CDR3 protein is one row after TCRdb ran MiXCR on the reads. The sample holds approximately 190,000 distinct CDR3 sequences; over 60% are singletons and the top ten take about 43%. Sequenced: sorted CD4+, CD8+, or CD8+CD57+ T cells (not recorded which) from PBMCs. The receptors were gathered from a human donor with severe aplastic anemia or a healthy control (not recorded which).

The V call is TRBV30, the J call TRBJ1-1; TRBD1 might be the D (5 bases). Between the trimmed V and J ends, which lost 5 bases and 4 bases, there was a span of 14 bases. Per germline, CDR1 GTSNPN and CDR2 SVGIG (reference sequence). This CDR3 comprises 13 residues. Here the CDR3 reads CAWGTGRTTEAFF. The DNA for the CDR3 is TGTGCCTGGGGGACTGGGAGGACCACTGAAGCTTTCTTT.

As to this clonotype: One junction end does not reproduce the germline sequence, and a read error may be involved. The chain couples TRBV5-6 to TRBJ1-1; 8 bases are shared with TRBD1. CDR3 length: 17 residues. The germline V gene has CDR1 SGHDT and CDR2 YYEEEE. CDR3 nucleotides: TGTGCCAGCAGCTTGGCCAGGACAGGGAGATGGAACACTGAGGCTTTCTTT. It translates to CASSLARTGRWNTEAFF.

This clonotype showed up many times. This rearrangement joins TRBV4-1 to TRBJ2-3; D is undetermined. V lost 0 bases, J lost 3 bases, and 7 bases lay in between. Germline CDR1 MGHRA, CDR2 YSYEKL. This CDR3 contains 14 residues. DNA of the CDR3: TGCGCCAGCAGCCAAGATAGGGCAACAGATACGCAGTATTTT. Protein sequence: CASSQDRATDTQYF.

The chain recombines TRBV7-6 with TRBJ2-7, with 7 bases lining up with TRBD1. CDR3 length: 16 amino acids. Germline trimming cut 5 bases from V and 3 bases from J; bases unmatched to any gene: 13. Germline loops: CDR1 SGHVS, CDR2 FNYEAQ. The CDR3 DNA reads TGTGCCAGCAGCCCTGGGGTAGACAGGGTAGGCTACGAGCAGTACTTC. Translating gives CASSPGVDRVGYEQYF.

The chain links TRBV5-1 to TRBJ1-3, with 8 bases that match TRBD1. The CDR3 has 15 residues. The junction had 6 bases not matched to a gene; V was cut back by 4 bases and J by 3 bases. Germline V gene lookup returns CDR1 SGHRS and CDR2 YFSETQ. The CDR3 region has the DNA TGCGCCAGCAGCCAAGGACAGGGCTATGGAAACACCATATATTTT. It translates to CASSQGQGYGNTIYF.

This clonotype was seen a few times. This rearrangement joins TRBV10-3 to TRBJ1-5; 8 bases fit TRBD1. This CDR3 has 15 amino acids. The germline CDR1 and CDR2 sequences are ENHRY and SYGVKD. The trim removed 10 bases at V and 3 bases at J, leaving 11 bases unmatched. The CDR3 coding sequence is TGTGCCACGGCCAAGTCAGGGGGCGACAATCAGCCCCAGCATTTT. This encodes CATAKSGGDNQPQHF.

This clonotype was seen just once. The rearrangement uses TRBV20-1 and TRBJ2-7; D is unresolved. CDR1 and CDR2 from the germline V gene are DFQATT and SNEGSKA (reference sequence). This CDR3 has 12 amino acids. The germline V and J ends were trimmed by 6 bases and 5 bases, with 14 bases remaining between them. CDR3 in DNA: TGCAGTGCCAGATGGGATCGTGACGAGCAGTACTTC. It yields the protein CSARWDRDEQYF.

As for this clonotype: The missing conserved phenylalanine or tryptophan at the end of this CDR3 makes a read error likely. In DNA, the CDR3 is TGTGCCAGTAGTATTGCGGGGGGAACTAATGAGAAACTGTTTCTT. This sequence encodes CASSIAGGTNEKLFL. The chain is built from TRBV19 and TRBJ1-4; tentatively, D is TRBD1 (5 bases). There are 15 residues in the CDR3. Looked up from germline, CDR1 is LNHDA and CDR2 is SQIVND (reference sequence).

The rearrangement links TRBV6-1 to TRBJ2-7; D not resolved. The CDR3 is made up of 11 amino acids. Germline values: CDR1 MNHNS, CDR2 SASEGT. With 1 base removed from V and 7 bases from J, the gap between germline ends came to 5 bases. In DNA form, the CDR3 reads TGTGCCAGCAGTGAAGTTGGAGAGCAGTACTTC. This gives the protein CASSEVGEQYF.

The chain recombines TRBV20-1 with TRBJ2-1; 14 nucleotides align to TRBD2. The germline gives CDR1 DFQATT, CDR2 SNEGSKA (reference sequence). The V and J ends lost 5 bases and 3 bases, in that order; junction bases with no gene match: 12. The CDR3 runs to 18 residues. For the CDR3, the DNA is TGCAGTGCTTCTCGTCGCGGGACTAGCGGGGGACTCTACAATGAGCAGTTCTTC. This encodes CSASRRGTSGGLYNEQFF.

This clonotype was seen more than once but under ten times. Relative to the germline gene, one junction end is altered; a read error may explain this. The chain uses TRBV20-1 and TRBJ2-3; 12 bases line up with TRBD2. The germline V gene has CDR1 DFQATT and CDR2 SNEGSKA (reference sequence). CDR3 length equals 17 residues. The CDR3 is CSARDLRLAGVADTQYF. The CDR3 nucleotides are TGCAGTGCTAGAGATCTGAGACTAGCGGGGGTAGCAGATACCCAGTATTTT.

The sample holds a few counts of this clonotype. The gene calls are TRBV7-2 and TRBJ2-3, with D possibly TRBD2 on 6 matching bases. V was trimmed by 1 base and J by 0 bases, leaving 8 bases between them. Germline CDR1 SGHTA, CDR2 FQGNSA. This CDR3 contains 15 residues. DNA for the CDR3: TGTGCCAGCAGCTTAGGACGGGGGAGCACAGATACGCAGTATTTT. Translating it yields CASSLGRGSTDTQYF.

This clonotype was seen at least ten times. The V call is TRBV6-1, the J call TRBJ2-5; 9 positions match TRBD1. The CDR3 has 21 residues. The germline gives CDR1 MNHNS, CDR2 SASEGT. V trimming: 3 bases; J trimming: 0 bases; junction bases outside the gene matches: 20. The CDR3 nucleotides read TGTGCCAGCAGTGACGGCCGGGACAGGGTTCCCTTGTGTCCTGACCAAGAGACCCAGTACTTC. Protein sequence: CASSDGRDRVPLCPDQETQYF.

The V and J genes are TRBV5-1 and TRBJ2-5; D perhaps matches TRBD2 (5 bases). Germline CDR1 SGHRS, CDR2 YFSETQ. The length of the CDR3 is 16 residues. The germline V and J ends were trimmed by 4 bases and 3 bases, with 19 bases remaining between them. CDR3 in DNA: TGCGCCAGCAGCGCCGCCAGGACGGTCGGGGAAGAGACCCAGTACTTC. Translating gives CASSAARTVGEETQYF.

The chain links TRBV5-4 to TRBJ2-7, with D tentatively TRBD1 or TRBD2 (5 bases each). The CDR3 extends over 13 amino acids. Germline V gene data show CDR1 as SGHNT and CDR2 as YYREEE (reference sequence). V dropped 7 bases and J dropped 4 bases, with 15 bases sitting between them. CDR3 sequence (DNA): TGTGCCAGCGGACTGGGCAGGGCGTACGAGCAGTACTTC. Its translation: CASGLGRAYEQYF.

V and J are TRBV7-9 and TRBJ2-5; 10 nucleotides align to TRBD2. Germline V gene data show CDR1 as SEHNR and CDR2 as FQNEAQ (reference sequence). This CDR3 comprises 16 residues. V shed 5 bases, J shed 2 bases, and the junction held 8 bases outside the gene matches. CDR3 coding DNA: TGTGCCAGCAGCCAAGGACTAGCGGTTCCACAAGAGACCCAGTACTTC. As protein: CASSQGLAVPQETQYF.

This clonotype was detected ten times or more. The genes are TRBV6-5 and TRBJ1-1, with no clear D. This CDR3 spans 13 amino acids. The germline gives CDR1 MNHEY, CDR2 SVGAGI. Trimming stripped 2 bases from V and 1 base from J, with 5 bases between. This chain's CDR3 is CASSYGKNTEAFF. The CDR3 bases are TGTGCCAGCAGTTACGGGAAGAACACTGAAGCTTTCTTT.

This clonotype was observed a few times. At one of its ends the junction is not consistent with the germline gene, which may arise from a read error. The gene calls are TRBV19 and TRBJ2-2, with D perhaps matching TRBD2 (6 bases). The CDR3 is made up of 14 amino acids. The germline CDR1 and CDR2 sequences are LNHDA and SQIVND (reference sequence). CDR3 residues: CASSIDGNTGGLFF. The CDR3 nucleotides read TGTGCCAGTAGTATTGATGGGAACACCGGGGGGCTGTTTTTT.

The rearrangement links TRBV14 to TRBJ1-2; TRBD1 is a possible D gene (6 bases). There are 13 residues in the CDR3. Trimming removed 0 bases at V and 7 bases at J, with 9 bases between. From germline, CDR1 is SGHDN and CDR2 FVKESK. The CDR3 DNA follows: TGTGCCAGCAGCCAAGACAGGGGTCGTGGCTACACCTTC. Translation: CASSQDRGRGYTF.

The chain links TRBV7-6 to TRBJ2-7; D is perhaps TRBD1 or TRBD2 (6 bases each). The CDR3 has 16 amino acids. Between the trimmed V and J ends, which lost 0 bases and 5 bases, there was a span of 17 bases. Germline V lookup: CDR1 SGHVS, CDR2 FNYEAQ. CDR3 loop: CASSLATGAKEDEQYF. The CDR3 DNA reads TGTGCCAGCAGCTTAGCTACGGGGGCGAAAGAAGACGAGCAGTACTTC.

DNA of the CDR3: TGTGCCAGCAGCTTCGAGAATGATTCACCCCTCCACTTT. Protein: CASSFENDSPLHF. This sequence joins TRBV11-3 and TRBJ1-6; D unresolved. The V gene's germline CDR1 is SGHNT and CDR2 YENEEA. Trimming shortened V by 3 bases and J by 8 bases, and 8 bases separated the two germline ends. This CDR3 contains 13 residues.

This clonotype was found a few times. The CDR3 DNA reads as TGTGCCACCAGTGATTTGATTGGGACCGGCTACACCTTC. As protein: CATSDLIGTGYTF. The chain carries TRBV24-1 and TRBJ1-2, with D possibly matching TRBD1 (5 bases). V lost 0 bases to trimming and J lost 8 bases, with 9 bases between them. Germline values: CDR1 KGHDR, CDR2 SFDVKD. The CDR3 runs 13 residues.

V usage is TRBV20-1 and J usage is TRBJ2-2; 8 nucleotides match TRBD1. Trimming at V came to 4 bases and at J to 7 bases, leaving 5 bases not matched to a gene. Germline V CDR1 and CDR2: DFQATT, SNEGSKA (reference sequence). The CDR3 spans 13 residues. The CDR3 loop reads CSAMDRAVGELFF. The CDR3 DNA reads TGCAGTGCTATGGACAGGGCGGTCGGGGAGCTGTTTTTT.

The CDR3 here is CSARDPMAGEVNTEAFF. For the CDR3, the DNA is TGCAGTGCTAGAGATCCGATGGCAGGGGAGGTGAACACTGAAGCTTTCTTT. This chain connects TRBV20-1 to TRBJ1-1; D perhaps matches TRBD1 (6 bases). This CDR3 has 17 amino acids. Germline CDR1 and CDR2: DFQATT and SNEGSKA (reference sequence). V gave up 0 bases and J gave up 0 bases, with 17 bases separating them.

This rearrangement joins TRBV20-1 to TRBJ1-2, with 8 bases identical to TRBD1. The CDR3 consists of 13 residues. Germline-derived CDR1 and CDR2 are DFQATT and SNEGSKA (reference sequence). The V and J ends lost 1 base and 2 bases, in that order; junction bases with no gene match: 0. The CDR3 sequence: CSARAGGNYGYTF. CDR3 nucleotides: TGCAGTGCTAGAGCAGGGGGCAACTATGGCTACACCTTC.